This TCR beta chain was sequenced in a study of naive and memory T cell subsets. Study-wide results and limits: A few larger clonotypes appeared in naive repertoires, especially CD8, possibly memory cells re-expressing CD45RA.

This clonotype has just a few counts. As yet, its antigen is unknown. V was pared by 4 bases and J by 7 bases, with 2 bases of the junction left unmatched. There are 13 residues in the CDR3. Germline V gives CDR1 SQVTM, CDR2 ANQGSEA. After the first PCR, alpha and beta chain libraries were processed separately. Four subsets defined by CD45RA and CD27 were sorted after CD3, CD4, CD8 and live/dead staining. Two oligonucleotides, mixed equimolar, formed the beta constant-region primer covering TRBC1 and TRBC2. Ligated cDNA was amplified by four rounds of PCR with nested alpha and beta constant-region primers and SP2. TCRdb independently ran MiXCR on the UMI-ligation and nested PCR reads; one entry per CDR3 protein. The sample consists of about 150,000 distinct CDR3 sequences, 20% to 25% of them appearing once.

The clonotype originates from a human donor in good health. Specimen: naive CD4+ T cells from blood. The chain recombines TRBV29-1 with TRBJ2-4; 12 bases fit TRBD1. In nucleotides, the CDR3 is TGCAGCGTTGGGGACAGGGGGCTGAACATTCAGTACTTC. Translating gives CSVGDRGLNIQYF.